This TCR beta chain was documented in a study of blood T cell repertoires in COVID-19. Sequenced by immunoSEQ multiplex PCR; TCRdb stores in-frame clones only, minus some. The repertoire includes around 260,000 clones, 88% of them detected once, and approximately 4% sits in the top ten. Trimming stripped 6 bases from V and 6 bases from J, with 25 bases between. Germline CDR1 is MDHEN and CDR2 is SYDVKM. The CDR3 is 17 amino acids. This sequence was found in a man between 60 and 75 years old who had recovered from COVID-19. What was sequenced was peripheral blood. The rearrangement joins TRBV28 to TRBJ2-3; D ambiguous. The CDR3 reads CASSSIPQRLERDTQYF. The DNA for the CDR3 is TGTGCCAGCAGCTCGATCCCCCAACGCCTGGAGAGGGATACGCAGTATTTT.